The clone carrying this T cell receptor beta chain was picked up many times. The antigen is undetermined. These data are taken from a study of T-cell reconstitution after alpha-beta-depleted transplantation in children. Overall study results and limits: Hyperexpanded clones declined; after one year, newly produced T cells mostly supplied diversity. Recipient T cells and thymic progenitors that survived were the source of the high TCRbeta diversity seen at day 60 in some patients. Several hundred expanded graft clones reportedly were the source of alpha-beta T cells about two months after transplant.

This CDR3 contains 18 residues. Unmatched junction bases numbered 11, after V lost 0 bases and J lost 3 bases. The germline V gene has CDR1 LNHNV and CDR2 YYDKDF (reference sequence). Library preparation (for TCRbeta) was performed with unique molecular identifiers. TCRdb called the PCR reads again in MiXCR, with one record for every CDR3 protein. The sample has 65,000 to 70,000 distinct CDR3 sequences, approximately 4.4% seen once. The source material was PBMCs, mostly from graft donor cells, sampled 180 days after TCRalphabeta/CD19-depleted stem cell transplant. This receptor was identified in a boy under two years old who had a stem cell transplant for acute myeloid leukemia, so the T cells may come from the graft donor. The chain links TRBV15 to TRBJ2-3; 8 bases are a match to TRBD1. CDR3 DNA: TGTGCCACCAGCAGAGAGCCCCCAGGGGGCGGACTGACAGATACGCAGTATTTT. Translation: CATSREPPGGGLTDTQYF.